The following is a T cell receptor beta chain sequence with its context. Clones were read by immunoSEQ multiplex PCR, and TCRdb kept only the in-frame ones, dropping some. This repertoire shows 25,000 to 30,000 clones, around 87% found once; its top ten account for less than 4%. Between the trimmed V and J ends, which lost 4 bases and 4 bases, there was a span of 12 bases. Germline CDR1 and CDR2: SGHDT and YYEEEE. The CDR3 totals 13 residues. The data derive from a study of PD-L1 blockade in urothelial cancer. Across the whole study: Most patients, about 90% of the roughly 29, were males with bladder-origin cancer. Before enrollment, 0 to 3 chemotherapy regimens had been given to patients. Researchers looked at the blood 3 weeks (second dose) and 6 weeks after treatment began.

J is TRBJ2-7 and V is TRBV5-6, with D possibly TRBD1 on 6 matching bases. Sequences were derived from PBMCs, sampled around atezolizumab (anti-PD-L1) treatment. The sequence was collected from a man between 45 and 60 years old with urothelial cancer. This CDR3 is CASSDRTAYEQYF. CDR3 nucleotide sequence: TGTGCCAGCAGCGACCGGACAGCTTACGAGCAGTACTTC.